Listed here are 10 T cell receptor beta chains from one sample, sequenced in a study of blood T cell repertoires in COVID-19. The data were produced by immunoSEQ multiplex PCR, yet TCRdb's version contains in-frame clones alone and is incomplete. Of 250,000 to 300,000 clones listed, 88% are singletons. Material: peripheral blood. The receptor source for this set is a woman in her 70s with COVID-19, enrolled during active disease.

The genes are TRBV6-4 and TRBJ2-2; a weak D match, TRBD1 (6 bases). The CDR3 has 14 amino acids. The germline V gene encodes CDR1 MRHNA and CDR2 SNTAGT. The V gene lost 5 bases and the J gene lost 4 bases, with 11 bases spanning the gap. CDR3 amino acids: CASSNTGSTGELFF. The DNA of the CDR3 is TGTGCCAGCAGTAACACAGGGAGCACCGGGGAGCTGTTTTTT.

This clone was counted a single time. The gene calls are TRBV19 and TRBJ2-3, with TRBD2 identical over 14 bases. The germline CDR1 and CDR2 sequences are LNHDA and SQIVND (reference sequence). This CDR3 has 16 residues. With 6 bases clipped from V and 8 bases from J, the junction kept 10 bases outside the gene matches. This chain's CDR3 is CASSKKGLAGDATQYF. CDR3 in DNA: TGTGCCAGTAGCAAAAAGGGACTAGCGGGAGACGCTACGCAGTATTTT.

The J gene is TRBJ2-7, the V gene TRBV29-1, with TRBD1 identical over 8 bases. The germline gives CDR1 SQVTM, CDR2 ANQGSEA. V lost 5 bases to trimming and J lost 3 bases; unmatched junction nucleotides: 3. The CDR3 length is 12 residues. The DNA of the CDR3 is TGCAGCGTTAGGACAGGGAACTACGAGCAGTACTTC. The encoded protein is CSVRTGNYEQYF.

The chain couples TRBV19 to TRBJ1-2; TRBD1 matches at 7 bases. This CDR3 contains 13 residues. Germline CDR1 is LNHDA and CDR2 is SQIVND (reference sequence). The V gene end was trimmed by 0 bases and the J gene end by 10 bases; junction bases not matched to a gene: 5. CDR3 nucleotide sequence: TGTGCCAGTAGTATAGAGGGACAGTTCGACTACACCTTC. Protein product: CASSIEGQFDYTF.

CDR3 sequence (DNA): TGTGCCTGGAGTGTAACAGGGGACTATGGCTACACCTTC. Translation: CAWSVTGDYGYTF. The chain links TRBV30 to TRBJ1-2; 7 bases agree with TRBD1. The germline V gene encodes CDR1 GTSNPN and CDR2 SVGIG (reference sequence). J lost 3 bases, V lost 0 bases, and 1 base had no gene match. This CDR3 has 13 residues.

The gene calls are TRBV2 and TRBJ2-3; 9 positions agree with TRBD2. Germline V gene sequence: CDR1 SNHLY, CDR2 FYNNEI. This CDR3 has 17 residues. The V gene end was trimmed by 6 bases and the J gene end by 0 bases; junction bases not matched to a gene: 10. The CDR3 nucleotides are TGTGCCAGCAGGGTTATGACTAGCGGCGCGAGCACAGATACGCAGTATTTT. Translated, it gives CASRVMTSGASTDTQYF.

V is TRBV21-1 and J is TRBJ2-1; the table's D gene call, TRBD2, was not cross checked with the DNA. TRBV21-1 is given as a pseudogene. The CDR3 has 17 residues. The CDR3 DNA reads TGTGCCAGCAGCATAGGCGGGAGGCTGTCTCCCTACAATGAGCAGTTCTTC. This translates into CASSIGGRLSPYNEQFF.

The rearrangement uses TRBV11-3 and TRBJ2-1, with 10 bases lining up with TRBD1. CDR3 size: 14 residues. Unmatched junction bases numbered 6, after V lost 5 bases and J lost 8 bases. Germline CDR1 is SGHNT and CDR2 is YENEEA. CDR3 sequence: CASSPGTGEDEQFF. The CDR3 DNA sequence: TGTGCCAGCAGCCCCGGGACAGGGGAGGATGAGCAGTTCTTC.

This sequence joins TRBV5-4 and TRBJ1-2; 10 nucleotides agree with TRBD1. The CDR3 loop spans 14 amino acids. Unmatched junction bases numbered 7, after V lost 5 bases and J lost 6 bases. Germline V gene data show CDR1 as SGHNT and CDR2 as YYREEE (reference sequence). The CDR3 region is CASRSTGGADGYTF. Written as DNA, the CDR3 is TGTGCCAGCAGATCGACAGGGGGCGCAGATGGCTACACCTTC.

The chain carries TRBV28 and TRBJ1-1; 9 nucleotides agree with TRBD1. CDR1 and CDR2 (germline): MDHEN, SYDVKM. V shed 5 bases and J 5 bases; nucleotides not matched to a gene: 9. The CDR3 runs to 15 residues. The CDR3 nucleotides are TGTGCCAGCAGTCCCCTCTCCGGGACAGGGACTGAAGCTTTCTTT. Residues: CASSPLSGTGTEAFF. The complete variable domain, with remaining parts taken from reference TRBV28 and TRBJ1-1, reads DVKVTQSSRYLVKRTGEKVFLECVQDMDHENMFWYRQDPGLGLRLIYFSYDVKMKEKGDIPEGYSVSREKKERFSLILESASTNQTSMYLCASSPLSGTGTEAFFGQGTRLTVV.